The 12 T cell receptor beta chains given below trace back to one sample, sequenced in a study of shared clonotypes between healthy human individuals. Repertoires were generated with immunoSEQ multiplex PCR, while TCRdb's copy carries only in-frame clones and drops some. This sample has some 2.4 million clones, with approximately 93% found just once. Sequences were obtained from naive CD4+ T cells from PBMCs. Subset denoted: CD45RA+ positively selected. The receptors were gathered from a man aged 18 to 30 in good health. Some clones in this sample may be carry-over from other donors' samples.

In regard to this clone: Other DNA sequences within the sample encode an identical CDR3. CDR3 nucleotides: TGTGCCAGCAGCTCTAGCACAGATACGCAGTATTTT. This gives the protein CASSSSTDTQYF. The rearrangement uses TRBV14 and TRBJ2-3; D not resolved. V was shortened by 5 bases and J by 0 bases, with 3 bases between the two germline ends. Germline V lookup: CDR1 SGHDN, CDR2 FVKESK. This CDR3 is built from 12 residues. Full variable domain (outside the CDR3, taken from reference TRBV14 and TRBJ2-3): EAGVTQFPSHSVIEKGQTVTLRCDPISGHDNLYWYRRVMGKEIKFLLHFVKESKQDESGMPNNRFLAERTGGTYSTLKVQPAELEDSGVYFCASSSSTDTQYFGPGTRLTVL.

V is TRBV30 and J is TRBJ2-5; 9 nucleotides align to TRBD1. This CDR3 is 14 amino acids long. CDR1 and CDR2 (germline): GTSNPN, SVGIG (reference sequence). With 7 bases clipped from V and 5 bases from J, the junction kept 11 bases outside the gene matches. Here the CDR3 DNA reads TGTGCCTTATTACAGGACAGGGGATTGGAGACCCAGTACTTC. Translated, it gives CALLQDRGLETQYF.

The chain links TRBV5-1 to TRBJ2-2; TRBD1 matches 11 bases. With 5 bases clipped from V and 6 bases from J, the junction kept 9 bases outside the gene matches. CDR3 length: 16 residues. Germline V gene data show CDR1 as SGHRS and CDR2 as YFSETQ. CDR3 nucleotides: TGCGCCAGCAGTTTCCTGGACAGGGGGCTATCCGGGGAGCTGTTTTTT. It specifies CASSFLDRGLSGELFF.

The CDR3 DNA is TGTGCCAGCAGTTACTCTTCCGCCGGGGAGCTGTTTTTT. Its protein product is CASSYSSAGELFF. This chain links TRBV6-5 with TRBJ2-2, with no clear D. This CDR3 spans 13 amino acids. CDR1 is MNHEY and CDR2 is SVGAGI in the germline V gene. V lost 0 bases, J lost 6 bases, and 5 bases lay in between.

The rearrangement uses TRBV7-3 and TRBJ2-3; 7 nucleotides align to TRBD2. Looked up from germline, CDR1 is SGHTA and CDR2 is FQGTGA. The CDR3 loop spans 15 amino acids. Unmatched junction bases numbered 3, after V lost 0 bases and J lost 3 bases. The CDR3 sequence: CASSLTAGETDTQYF. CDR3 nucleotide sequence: TGTGCCAGCAGCTTAACGGCGGGAGAAACAGATACGCAGTATTTT.

CDR3 sequence (DNA): TGCGCCAGCGGGGGACCTACGAACAACCCCGGGGAGCTGTTTTTT. It encodes CASGGPTNNPGELFF. The V and J genes are TRBV5-1 and TRBJ2-2, with D perhaps given as TRBD1 or TRBD2 (5 bases each). CDR1 and CDR2 from the germline V gene are SGHRS and YFSETQ. Trimming removed 7 bases from V and 6 bases from J, with 19 bases in between. The CDR3 length is 15 residues.

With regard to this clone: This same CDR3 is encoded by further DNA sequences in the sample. In nucleotides, the CDR3 is TGTGCCAGCAGCTTCGGTCAGGGTGATGGCTACACCTTC. Protein: CASSFGQGDGYTF. The chain is built from TRBV7-9 and TRBJ1-2, with D possibly matching TRBD1 (5 bases). Germline values: CDR1 SEHNR, CDR2 FQNEAQ (reference sequence). Trimming cost V 3 bases and J 6 bases, with 11 bases left between them. The CDR3 loop spans 13 amino acids.

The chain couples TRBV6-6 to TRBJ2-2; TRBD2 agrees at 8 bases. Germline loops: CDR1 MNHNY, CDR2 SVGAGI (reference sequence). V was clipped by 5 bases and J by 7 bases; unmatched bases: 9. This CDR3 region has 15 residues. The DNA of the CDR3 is TGTGCCAGCAGTCTTCGGGAGGGCCAGGTCGGGGAGCTGTTTTTT. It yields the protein CASSLREGQVGELFF.

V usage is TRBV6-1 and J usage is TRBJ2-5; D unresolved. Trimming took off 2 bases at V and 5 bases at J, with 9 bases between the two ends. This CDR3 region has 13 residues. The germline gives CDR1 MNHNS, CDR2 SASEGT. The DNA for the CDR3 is TGTGCCAGCAGTGAAATTTGGTGGGAGACCCAGTACTTC. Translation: CASSEIWWETQYF.

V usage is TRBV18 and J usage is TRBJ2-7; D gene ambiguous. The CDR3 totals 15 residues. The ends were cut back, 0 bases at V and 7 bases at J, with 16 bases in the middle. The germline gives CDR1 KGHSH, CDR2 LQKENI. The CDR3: CASSPPVLGKTEQYF. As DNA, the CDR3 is TGTGCCAGCTCACCACCGGTCTTGGGGAAAACGGAGCAGTACTTC.

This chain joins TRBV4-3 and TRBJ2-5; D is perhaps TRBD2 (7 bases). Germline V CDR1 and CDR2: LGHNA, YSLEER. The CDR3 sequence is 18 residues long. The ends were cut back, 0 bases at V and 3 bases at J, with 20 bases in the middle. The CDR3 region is CASSQDPGAESGKETQYF. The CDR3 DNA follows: TGCGCCAGCAGCCAAGACCCGGGGGCAGAGAGCGGGAAAGAGACCCAGTACTTC.

The CDR3 sequence: CASRSARLAGVNEQFF. In DNA, the CDR3 is TGTGCCAGCCGCTCCGCCCGACTAGCGGGAGTAAATGAGCAGTTCTTC. The chain joins TRBV28 to TRBJ2-1; 12 bases fit TRBD2. With V trimmed by 8 bases and J by 7 bases, 12 bases remained unmatched. Looked up from germline, CDR1 is MDHEN and CDR2 is SYDVKM. The CDR3 spans 16 residues.